This TCR beta chain is drawn from a study of T cells in localized non-small cell lung cancer. The study's findings and limits: Because sequencing included only one region (of the tumor), heterogeneity remains possible.

Of note for this clone: Antigen unknown.

TCRdb's table, derived via immunoSEQ multiplex PCR, lists solely in-frame clones and lacks some. The sample gives approximately 47,000 clones, 85% to 90% of which show up once; 2% to 2.5% is in the top ten. Trimming at V came to 0 bases and at J to 4 bases, leaving 8 bases not matched to a gene. The CDR3 is 17 amino acids. Germline loops: CDR1 SGHRS, CDR2 YFSETQ. The rearrangement joins TRBV5-1 to TRBJ2-1; 9 bases fit TRBD2. The sample in question was PBMCs, obtained before any cancer treatment. The receptor comes from a man aged 35-69 years with stage II lung adenocarcinoma. CDR3 amino acids: CASSLVSTSGGYNEQFF. Written as DNA, the CDR3 is TGCGCCAGCAGCTTGGTCTCGACTAGCGGAGGGTACAATGAGCAGTTCTTC.